These T cell receptor beta chains were read from a single sample in a study of CD8 T cells in ankylosing spondylitis. Using its own MiXCR run on the 5' RACE reads, TCRdb lists one record per CDR3 protein. The table has fewer than 550,000 distinct CDR3 sequences, roughly 5% seen once. The sample comprised blood, either unsorted or a sorted T cell fraction (not recorded which). These receptors originate from a male donor with ankylosing spondylitis. The CDR3 runs from the conserved cysteine through the conserved F or W. D genes are given only for firm matches. Some rows mark clone size as missing; the rest say once, few, many or name a class of expanded clone.

cdr3_nt	cdr3_aa	d_call	v_call	j_call	clone_size
TGTGCCAGCAGCCTTAACAAACAAGCAATAAGGCTCTTC	CASSLNKQAIRLF	-	TRBV27	TRBJ2-1	many
TGTGCCTGGGGGGGACTAGCGGGGGGCAATGAGCAGTTCTTC	CAWGGLAGGNEQFF	TRBD2	TRBV30	TRBJ2-1	-
TGCGCCAGCACCCTCCGACCTTTTGGGGAGACCCAGTACTTC	CASTLRPFGETQYF	-	TRBV5-1	TRBJ2-5	many
TGTGCCAGCAGCCTTAACAGGGGAGTCTATGGCTACACCTTC	CASSLNRGVYGYTF	TRBD1	TRBV7-2	TRBJ1-2	many
TGTGCCACCAGCGAGGGCGGGGGGACAGGGGATCTTGGAGCTGAAGCTTTCTTT	CATSEGGGTGDLGAEAFF	TRBD1	TRBV15	TRBJ1-1	few
TGTGCCAGCAGTTTGCAGGGGGCGGCCACCGGGGAGCTGTTTTTT	CASSLQGAATGELFF	TRBD1	TRBV12-3/TRBV12-4	TRBJ2-2	many
TGCGCCAGCAGCTCTCCCGACAGGAATAGCTACGAGCAGTACTTC	CASSSPDRNSYEQYF	-	TRBV5-1	TRBJ2-7	many
TGCAGTGCCCAACCACTGGGGTGGGGTGCAAACACCATATATTTT	CSAQPLGWGANTIYF	-	TRBV20-1	TRBJ1-3	many
TGTGCCAGCATCTTGGGGGCCACGCCCGGCGGGGAGCTGTTTTTT	CASILGATPGGELFF	-	TRBV5-5	TRBJ2-2	many
TGTGCCAGCAGCTTCTCTTCTGAAGCTTTCTTT	CASSFSSEAFF	-	TRBV7-2	TRBJ1-1	few
TGTGCCACCAGCCGGGACAAGCTTTTTGACGAGCAGTACTTC	CATSRDKLFDEQYF	-	TRBV15	TRBJ2-7	many
TGTGCCAGCAGCCCCAAAGGGGGTAGCGGGGGACCTAGGAGCTCCTACAATGAGCAGTTCTTC	CASSPKGGSGGPRSSYNEQFF	TRBD2	TRBV11-2	TRBJ2-1	few
TGTGCCAGCAGCGAAGGGACTAGCGGGCAGTATGAGCAGTTCTTC	CASSEGTSGQYEQFF	TRBD2	TRBV7-2	TRBJ2-1	many
TGCGCCAGCAGCTTGGCCTACAGTTGGAGTTCCTACGAGCAGTACTTC	CASSLAYSWSSYEQYF	-	TRBV5-1	TRBJ2-7	many
TGTGCCAGCAGCTTAGGAGTCGGGACCGGGGAGCTGTTTTTT	CASSLGVGTGELFF	-	TRBV5-6	TRBJ2-2	many
TGTGCCAGCAGGAGGGTTCAAGGGAATTCACCCCTCCACTTT	CASRRVQGNSPLHF	-	TRBV28	TRBJ1-6	many
TGTGCCAGCAGCGTAGGGCAGAACTATGGCTACACCTTC	CASSVGQNYGYTF	-	TRBV9	TRBJ1-2	many
TGTGCCTCGTCAGGGTTTGGCACTGAAGCTTTCTTT	CASSGFGTEAFF	-	TRBV12-3/TRBV12-4	TRBJ1-1	few
TGTGCCAGCAGAGATGGGGGGAGCGCTTTCTTT	CASRDGGSAFF	-	TRBV25-1	TRBJ1-1	-
TGTGCCAGCCTTAGGTGGGGGGCGAGCAATGAGCAGTTCTTC	CASLRWGASNEQFF	-	TRBV27	TRBJ2-1	many
TGTGCCAGCAGCCCTAGACAGGGCAGTGGGTATGGCTACACCTTC	CASSPRQGSGYGYTF	TRBD1	TRBV7-2	TRBJ1-2	many
TGTGCCAGCAGCTTAGAACCGGGGGCGCCGGTTCCCGAAAACATTCAGTACTTC	CASSLEPGAPVPENIQYF	-	TRBV11-1	TRBJ2-4	many
TGTGCCAGCAGTGGTAGATTCACCGGGGAGCTGTTTTTT	CASSGRFTGELFF	-	TRBV2	TRBJ2-2	many
TGCGCCAGCAGCTTCGGAGCCGGAGAGACCCAGTACTTC	CASSFGAGETQYF	-	TRBV5-1	TRBJ2-5	many
TGCAGTGTCAAGAGGGGGGCTTCGACCCAGTACTTC	CSVKRGASTQYF	-	TRBV20-1	TRBJ2-5	many